These 19 T cell receptor beta chains share one sample of origin, sequenced in a study of shared clonotypes between healthy human individuals. Produced via immunoSEQ multiplex PCR; TCRdb's table is partial and in-frame only. In the table there are approximately 250,000 clones, 60% to 80% of which are singletons. The material sequenced was memory CD4+ T cells sorted from blood. The sample's subset: CD45RA-negative fraction. These receptors originate from a young man in good health.

This sequence joins TRBV28 and TRBJ1-2; a possible D gene is TRBD1 (6 bases). CDR3 length equals 13 residues. Germline V gene data show CDR1 as MDHEN and CDR2 as SYDVKM. The ends were cut back, 3 bases at V and 5 bases at J, with 10 bases in the middle. The CDR3: CASSLAQGYGYTF. CDR3 sequence (DNA): TGTGCCAGCAGTTTGGCCCAGGGGTATGGCTACACCTTC.

The chain couples TRBV5-1 to TRBJ2-6; D call uncertain. Looked up from germline, CDR1 is SGHRS and CDR2 is YFSETQ. CDR3 size: 15 residues. V was cut by 6 bases and J by 2 bases, with 12 bases left in between. Written as DNA, the CDR3 is TGCGCCAGCAAAGACGGCAACGCTGGGGCCAACGTCCTGACTTTC. Protein sequence: CASKDGNAGANVLTF.

The chain couples TRBV11-2 to TRBJ1-4; 7 nucleotides match TRBD1. V lost 3 bases and J lost 6; bases outside the gene matches: 4. The CDR3 has 14 residues. The V gene's germline CDR1 is SGHAT and CDR2 FQNNGV. The chain's CDR3 is CASSFWQGDEKLFF. DNA for the CDR3: TGTGCCAGCAGCTTTTGGCAGGGGGATGAAAAACTGTTTTTT.

The chain uses TRBV5-1 and TRBJ2-3; perhaps TRBD2 as D (6 bases). Germline CDR1 is SGHRS and CDR2 is YFSETQ. Trimming removed 2 bases from V and 4 bases from J, with 17 bases in between. The CDR3 totals 16 residues. CDR3 in DNA: TGCGCCAGCAGCTTACGGACGGGACTTCACTCAGATACGCAGTATTTT. As protein: CASSLRTGLHSDTQYF.

This clone was seen ten or more times. The CDR3 DNA is TGCGCCAGCAGCTTTGTAGGAGACGAGCAGTTCTTC. It specifies CASSFVGDEQFF. V and J are TRBV5-1 and TRBJ2-1, with D unresolved. CDR3 length equals 12 residues. CDR1 and CDR2 from the germline V gene are SGHRS and YFSETQ. V lost 2 bases and J 10 bases, leaving 10 bases between the germline ends. Together with reference TRBV5-1 and TRBJ2-1, the CDR3 gives the full variable domain: KAGVTQTPRYLIKTRGQQVTLSCSPISGHRSVSWYQQTPGQGLQFLFEYFSETQRNKGNFPGRFSGRQFSNSRSEMNVSTLELGDSALYLCASSFVGDEQFFGPGTRLTVL.

The chain combines TRBV27 with TRBJ2-5, with D perhaps TRBD1 (6 bases). Trimming left V 3 bases short and J 6 bases short, with 17 bases between. Germline-derived CDR1 and CDR2 are MNHEY and SMNVEV (reference sequence). CDR3 length equals 15 residues. The DNA for the CDR3 is TGTGCCAGCAGTTTGGGGCCGCCCCAGGGGAAGACCCAGTACTTC. Translated: CASSLGPPQGKTQYF.

The chain has TRBV5-1 and TRBJ1-2; D is ambiguous. V lost 0 bases and J lost 2, with 8 bases in between. The CDR3 spans 14 residues. Germline V gene data show CDR1 as SGHRS and CDR2 as YFSETQ. The CDR3 spells CASSLGTTNYGYTF. The CDR3, as DNA: TGCGCCAGCAGCTTGGGGACGACCAACTATGGCTACACCTTC.

This chain connects TRBV5-1 to TRBJ2-1; D is ambiguous. Trimming pared 0 bases from V and 5 bases from J, leaving 12 bases between. The CDR3 loop spans 15 amino acids. CDR1 and CDR2 (germline): SGHRS, YFSETQ. CDR3 coding DNA: TGCGCCAGCAGCTTGGAGGGAACGAACCACAATGAGCAGTTCTTC. This translates into CASSLEGTNHNEQFF.

Remarks on this clone: An end of the junction differs from the germline gene, which may be a read error. This chain joins TRBV18 and TRBJ1-5; 7 bases are a match to TRBD1. CDR3 length: 13 residues. Germline V CDR1 and CDR2: KGHSH, LQKENI. The CDR3 coding sequence is TGTGCCAGCTCCGTAACGGGAGGGGGCCCCCCGCATTTT. The encoded protein is CASSVTGGGPPHF.

In its sample, this clone was seen a few times. This chain joins TRBV7-9 and TRBJ2-1; the D gene could be TRBD1 or TRBD2 (5 bases each). The CDR3 totals 14 residues. V gave up 1 base and J gave up 6 bases, with 10 bases separating them. Germline CDR1 reads SEHNR; CDR2 reads FQNEAQ (reference sequence). The CDR3 loop is CASSLGTRGNEQFF. The CDR3 DNA reads as TGTGCCAGCAGCTTAGGAACTAGGGGCAATGAGCAGTTCTTC.

The chain links TRBV19 to TRBJ1-5; 8 nucleotides match TRBD1. Germline-derived CDR1 and CDR2 are LNHDA and SQIVND (reference sequence). This CDR3 has 14 amino acids. After removal of 4 bases from V and 4 bases from J, the junction contained 3 bases not matched to a gene. CDR3 DNA sequence: TGTGCCAGTAGTAACCAGGGGGCGAATCAGCCCCAGCATTTT. This encodes CASSNQGANQPQHF.

V usage is TRBV27 and J usage is TRBJ1-2, with a weak D call TRBD1 (6 bases). The CDR3 length is 13 residues. Germline-derived CDR1 and CDR2 are MNHEY and SMNVEV (reference sequence). V lost 5 bases, J lost 4 bases, and 11 bases lay in between. In DNA form, the CDR3 reads TGTGCCAGCAGTCCTGACAGGTTCTATGGCTACACCTTC. Its protein is CASSPDRFYGYTF.

This chain connects TRBV28 to TRBJ1-5; tentative D call: TRBD1 (5 bases). There are 16 residues in the CDR3. V lost 4 bases to trimming and J lost 5 bases, with 18 bases between them. CDR1 MDHEN and CDR2 SYDVKM come from the germline V gene. CDR3 sequence: CASSSEVRQSHQPQHF. The CDR3 bases are TGTGCCAGCAGTTCGGAGGTTAGACAGAGCCATCAGCCCCAGCATTTT.

This clone appeared a few times. The same CDR3 is also encoded by other DNA sequences in this sample. This chain uses TRBV28 with TRBJ2-7, with TRBD1 identical over 9 bases. Looked up from germline, CDR1 is MDHEN and CDR2 is SYDVKM. This CDR3 comprises 13 residues. Losses at the gene ends were 5 bases for V and 4 bases for J; bases not matched to a gene: 3. Here the CDR3 reads CASSPGQGYEQYF. CDR3 nucleotide sequence: TGTGCCAGCAGTCCGGGACAGGGTTACGAGCAGTACTTC.

This chain joins TRBV28 and TRBJ2-3; no clear D. The length of the CDR3 is 17 residues. Trimming pared 2 bases from V and 1 base from J, leaving 16 bases between. Germline-derived CDR1 and CDR2 are MDHEN and SYDVKM. CDR3 residues: CASSLAGTGFGTDTQYF. CDR3 in DNA: TGTGCCAGCAGTTTAGCCGGCACTGGCTTCGGCACAGATACGCAGTATTTT.

This clone occurred a few times. The chain carries TRBV6-5 and TRBJ2-2; D possibly corresponds to TRBD1 (6 bases). This CDR3 is built from 14 residues. The V gene's germline CDR1 is MNHEY and CDR2 SVGAGI. V shed 6 bases and J shed 5 bases, with 13 bases lying between them. Here the CDR3 reads CASRRDISTGELFF. CDR3 nucleotides: TGTGCCAGCAGACGGGACATTTCTACCGGGGAGCTGTTTTTT.

The CDR3 protein is CASSTLSSPDYGYTF. Written as DNA, the CDR3 is TGTGCCAGCAGCACGCTAAGCTCCCCCGATTATGGCTACACCTTC. The chain has TRBV2 and TRBJ1-2, with unresolved D. Trimming pared 6 bases from V and 5 bases from J, leaving 19 bases between. Per the germline V gene, CDR1 is SNHLY and CDR2 is FYNNEI. The CDR3 sequence is 15 residues long.

This chain joins TRBV28 and TRBJ2-7; D uncertain. The CDR3 length is 12 residues. The germline V gene encodes CDR1 MDHEN and CDR2 SYDVKM. V dropped 1 base and J dropped 5 bases, with 6 bases sitting between them. CDR3 region: CASSLSWNEQYF. CDR3 coding DNA: TGTGCCAGCAGTTTATCATGGAACGAGCAGTACTTC.

V is TRBV27 and J is TRBJ2-1, with D possibly called TRBD1 or TRBD2 (5 bases each). Per germline, CDR1 MNHEY and CDR2 SMNVEV (reference sequence). Trimming took off 6 bases at V and 0 bases at J, with 15 bases between the two ends. The CDR3 is 16 amino acids. In nucleotides, the CDR3 is TGTGCCAGCAGGGGCCGAGGGGAAGGCTCCTACAATGAGCAGTTCTTC. This sequence encodes CASRGRGEGSYNEQFF.